This T cell receptor beta chain was sequenced for a study of blood T cell repertoires in COVID-19. In the study overall: Samples representing acute and convalescent COVID-19 were sourced from the United States, Italy and Spain. T cells, B-cell-depleted T cells, or PBMCs supplied cDNA or gDNA.

Original processing notes: Reference gene primer amplification in the assay estimated nucleated cell counts. Libraries were prepared by immunoSEQ multiplex PCR; TCRdb keeps only in-frame clonotypes and omits some of them. That table is the source of V, J and clone size, and D and trimming were worked out from the DNA. The table lists 210,000 or so clones, around 88% of them singletons. This CDR3 has 16 residues. The trim removed 1 base at V and 3 bases at J, leaving 4 bases unmatched. Per germline, CDR1 SGHDN and CDR2 FVKESK. The receptor comes from a man aged 18 to 35 with active or convalescent COVID-19. The chain couples TRBV14 to TRBJ2-5; 11 bases are shared with TRBD2. What was sequenced was peripheral blood. The DNA for the CDR3 is TGTGCCAGCAGCCAAGGACTAGCGGGGCTAAAAGAGACCCAGTACTTC. Protein product: CASSQGLAGLKETQYF.